One sample yielded the 24 T cell receptor beta chains listed below, sequenced in a study of CD8+ T cells in alopecia areata. This sample's treatment: oral pan-JAK inhibitor, 5-10 mg twice daily. Once RNA had been extracted, it was reverse transcribed into cDNA to act as the sequencing template. Some clones are missing from TCRdb's copy, which holds only in-frame ones; the method was immunoSEQ multiplex PCR. This table holds 200,000 to 250,000 clones, roughly 44% found once. This specimen was CD4+ T cells sorted from blood, taken around week 36, from a patient treated with tofacitinib. The receptors shown here come from a human donor with alopecia areata.

J is TRBJ2-4 and V is TRBV25-1, with 7 bases identical to TRBD2. CDR1 is MGHDK, CDR2 SYGVNS, per germline. The CDR3 contains 14 residues. The V and J ends lost 3 bases and 7 bases, in that order; junction bases with no gene match: 6. The CDR3 is CASSEGRGGNIQYF. CDR3 nucleotide sequence: TGTGCCAGCAGTGAGGGGAGGGGAGGGAACATTCAGTACTTC.

Only a few counts were recorded for this clone. This chain connects TRBV5-1 to TRBJ2-3; 8 positions match TRBD1. Germline CDR1 SGHRS, CDR2 YFSETQ. V gave up 2 bases and J gave up 6 bases; unmatched junction bases: 14. CDR3 length equals 17 residues. The CDR3 spells CASSFAPGQERVDTQYF. In DNA form, the CDR3 reads TGCGCCAGCAGCTTCGCCCCGGGACAGGAAAGAGTGGATACGCAGTATTTT.

This clone was seen a few times. The chain links TRBV29-1 to TRBJ2-3, with D possibly matching TRBD1 (5 bases). There are 12 residues in the CDR3. Germline-derived CDR1 and CDR2 are SQVTM and ANQGSEA. V shed 3 bases and J shed 2 bases, with 6 bases lying between them. The CDR3 region has the DNA TGCAGCGTTGAGGGGCTCACAGATACGCAGTATTTT. Translated: CSVEGLTDTQYF.

The rearrangement joins TRBV11-1 to TRBJ2-7; 10 bases agree with TRBD2. The CDR3 sequence is 15 residues long. The trim removed 5 bases at V and 3 bases at J, leaving 7 bases unmatched. Germline V gives CDR1 SGHAT, CDR2 FQDESV (reference sequence). The CDR3 DNA reads TGTGCCAGCAGCCCTACTAGCGGGGCCTACTACGAGCAGTACTTC. It translates to CASSPTSGAYYEQYF.

This clone was counted ten times or more. The chain uses TRBV7-8 and TRBJ2-3; 9 bases match TRBD2. Germline trimming cut 2 bases from V and 5 bases from J; bases unmatched to any gene: 8. The CDR3 totals 16 residues. The germline CDR1 and CDR2 sequences are SGHVS and FQNEAQ. The chain's CDR3 is CASSLRAGGSGDTQYF. Here the CDR3 DNA reads TGTGCCAGCAGCTTAAGGGCGGGAGGGTCCGGAGATACGCAGTATTTT.

The chain recombines TRBV6-6 with TRBJ2-1; 10 bases match TRBD2. This CDR3 is built from 15 residues. The germline V gene encodes CDR1 MNHNY and CDR2 SVGAGI (reference sequence). The V gene end was trimmed by 6 bases and the J gene end by 9 bases; junction bases not matched to a gene: 11. CDR3 loop: CASRGTSGTGGEQFF. In DNA, the CDR3 is TGTGCCAGCAGGGGAACTAGCGGGACAGGTGGTGAGCAGTTCTTC.

V is TRBV10-3 and J is TRBJ2-7, with TRBD2 matching over 14 bases. Germline CDR1 reads ENHRY; CDR2 reads SYGVKD. This CDR3 has 18 residues. The V segment lost 2 bases and the J segment 4 bases; nucleotides outside the gene matches: 10. CDR3 bases: TGTGCCATCAGTGAGGCGCCCGGGACTAGCGGGAGAGGGTACGAGCAGTACTTC. The encoded protein is CAISEAPGTSGRGYEQYF.

This chain uses TRBV7-9 with TRBJ2-3; no definite D call. The length of the CDR3 is 14 residues. Trimming removed 5 bases at V and 3 bases at J, with 12 bases between. Germline CDR1 is SEHNR and CDR2 is FQNEAQ (reference sequence). The CDR3 bases are TGTGCCAGCAGCGCCGGCCGTGGGACAGATACGCAGTATTTT. It yields the protein CASSAGRGTDTQYF. Full variable domain (rest looked up from reference TRBV7-9 and TRBJ2-3): DTGVSQNPRHKITKRGQNVTFRCDPISEHNRLYWYRQTLGQGPEFLTYFQNEAQLEKSRLLSDRFSAERPKGSFSTLEIQRTEQGDSAMYLCASSAGRGTDTQYFGPGTRLTVL.

The chain couples TRBV6-1 to TRBJ2-1; the D gene is possibly TRBD2 (6 bases). The CDR3 covers 14 residues. Germline values: CDR1 MNHNS, CDR2 SASEGT. Deletions cut 8 bases from V and 6 bases from J, with 17 bases between. CDR3 in amino acids: CASYGTDNSNEQFF. CDR3 in DNA: TGTGCCAGCTATGGGACTGATAATAGCAATGAGCAGTTCTTC.

This rearrangement joins TRBV30 to TRBJ1-2; 8 bases align to TRBD1. V dropped 3 bases and J dropped 6; count of bases not matched to a gene: 6. The CDR3 extends over 13 amino acids. Germline V gene data show CDR1 as GTSNPN and CDR2 as SVGIG (reference sequence). The chain's CDR3 is CAWRAWTGNGYTF. In nucleotides, the CDR3 is TGTGCCTGGAGGGCCTGGACAGGGAATGGCTACACCTTC.

The chain employs TRBV4-1 and TRBJ2-6, with D perhaps TRBD1 (6 bases). CDR1 is MGHRA, CDR2 YSYEKL, per germline. The germline V and J ends were trimmed by 2 bases and 3 bases, with 20 bases remaining between them. The CDR3 length is 19 residues. The CDR3: CASSQQGRQEKFGANVLTF. CDR3 DNA sequence: TGCGCCAGCAGCCAACAAGGTAGACAGGAAAAATTTGGGGCCAACGTCCTGACTTTC.

This clone was seen only a few times. The chain employs TRBV10-3 and TRBJ2-1, with D perhaps TRBD1 or TRBD2 (6 bases each). The V end lost 8 bases, the J end lost 2 bases, and 13 bases lay between the germline ends. The CDR3 contains 14 residues. Germline CDR1 is ENHRY and CDR2 is SYGVKD. The CDR3 DNA sequence: TGTGCCATCCTTCTGGAGGGGGCCTACAATGAGCAGTTCTTC. It is translated as CAILLEGAYNEQFF.

The chain combines TRBV7-2 with TRBJ2-1; tentative D call: TRBD1 (6 bases). The V gene's germline CDR1 is SGHTA and CDR2 FQGNSA. This CDR3 is 15 amino acids long. The V end lost 6 bases, the J end lost 3 bases, and 15 bases lay between the germline ends. The CDR3 sequence is CASSSQGPIYNEQFF. CDR3 coding DNA: TGTGCCAGCAGTTCACAGGGCCCGATCTACAATGAGCAGTTCTTC.

The table lists this clone with a few counts. The V and J genes are TRBV29-1 and TRBJ2-1; 7 bases are a match to TRBD2. Germline CDR1 SQVTM, CDR2 ANQGSEA. V was clipped by 6 bases and J by 5 bases; unmatched bases: 4. This CDR3 region has 12 residues. The CDR3 DNA sequence: TGCAGCGTACTAGCGCCTCACAATGAGCAGTTCTTC. Its translation is CSVLAPHNEQFF.

The chain uses TRBV7-2 and TRBJ1-1; no clear D. CDR1 is SGHTA and CDR2 is FQGNSA in the germline V gene. With 6 bases removed from V and 4 bases from J, the gap between germline ends came to 9 bases. The length of the CDR3 is 12 residues. CDR3: CASREMITEAFF. In DNA, the CDR3 is TGTGCCAGCAGGGAGATGATCACTGAAGCTTTCTTT. The variable domain in full, completed from reference TRBV7-2 and TRBJ1-1, reads GAGVSQSPSNKVTEKGKDVELRCDPISGHTALYWYRQSLGQGLEFLIYFQGNSAPDKSGLPSDRFSAERTGGSVSTLTIQRTQQEDSAVYLCASREMITEAFFGQGTRLTVV.

This clone was counted only a few times. The chain couples TRBV4-1 to TRBJ2-5; TRBD1 might be the D (5 bases). Germline V gives CDR1 MGHRA, CDR2 YSYEKL. The CDR3 loop spans 14 amino acids. Deletions cut 4 bases from V and 2 bases from J, with 11 bases between. CDR3 in DNA: TGCGCCAGCAGCCCCTACAGGTCACAAGAGACCCAGTACTTC. Translating gives CASSPYRSQETQYF.

This sequence joins TRBV7-6 and TRBJ2-7; D remains ambiguous. V lost 3 bases and J lost 3, with 9 bases in between. Germline V lookup: CDR1 SGHVS, CDR2 FNYEAQ. The CDR3 is 13 amino acids. CDR3 DNA sequence: TGTGCCAGCAGCTTTTCGAGAGACTACGAGCAGTACTTC. Its protein is CASSFSRDYEQYF.

J is TRBJ2-7 and V is TRBV5-1, with a tentative D call TRBD2 (5 bases). Looked up from germline, CDR1 is SGHRS and CDR2 is YFSETQ. This CDR3 contains 15 residues. The ends were cut back, 1 base at V and 7 bases at J, with 18 bases in the middle. The CDR3 DNA reads as TGCGCCAGCAGCTTGTCGCAAGTAAGGTCGGGAGAGCAGTACTTC. It yields the protein CASSLSQVRSGEQYF.

This clone came up a few times. CDR3 sequence reads: CASSSPGGADYGYTF. In nucleotides, the CDR3 is TGTGCCAGCAGTTCCCCAGGGGGCGCCGACTATGGCTACACCTTC. The V gene is TRBV28, the J gene TRBJ1-2; TRBD1 matches 8 bases. Germline values: CDR1 MDHEN, CDR2 SYDVKM. After removal of 4 bases from V and 3 bases from J, the junction contained 7 bases not matched to a gene. The CDR3 is 15 amino acids.

This clone has a handful of counts. The chain recombines TRBV4-2 with TRBJ2-5, with D perhaps TRBD1 or TRBD2 (5 bases each). Germline V lookup: CDR1 LGHNA, CDR2 YNFKEQ. V was shortened by 5 bases and J by 5 bases, with 15 bases between the two germline ends. The CDR3 consists of 14 residues. CDR3 DNA sequence: TGTGCCAGCAGCGACTCGGGACCGGCGGAGACCCAGTACTTC. Translation: CASSDSGPAETQYF.

CDR3 in amino acids: CSVDLPGTDTQYF. Here the CDR3 DNA reads TGCAGCGTTGATCTCCCGGGCACAGATACGCAGTATTTT. The V and J genes are TRBV29-1 and TRBJ2-3; D gene uncertain. Trimming shortened V by 3 bases and J by 1 base, and 8 bases separated the two germline ends. This CDR3 is 13 amino acids long. Germline assignment: CDR1 SQVTM and CDR2 ANQGSEA.

The chain carries TRBV6-5 and TRBJ2-5; TRBD1 might be the D (5 bases). The V gene's germline CDR1 is MNHEY and CDR2 SVGAGI. The CDR3 loop spans 11 amino acids. The germline V and J ends were trimmed by 5 bases and 10 bases, with 11 bases remaining between them. CDR3 DNA: TGTGCCAGCAGTACCCCCCAGGGCCAGTACTTC. This codes for CASSTPQGQYF.

This chain links TRBV4-2 with TRBJ2-6; maybe TRBD1 (5 bases). This CDR3 contains 17 residues. V was pared by 0 bases and J by 4 bases, with 13 bases between. From germline, CDR1 is LGHNA and CDR2 YNFKEQ. The CDR3 loop is CASSQETGIRGANVLTF. As DNA, the CDR3 is TGTGCCAGCAGCCAAGAAACAGGTATTAGGGGGGCCAACGTCCTGACTTTC.

The CDR3, as DNA: TGTGCCAGCAGGGCAACAGGGGGCAATGAGCAGTTCTTC. Its translation is CASRATGGNEQFF. The chain employs TRBV2 and TRBJ2-1; 8 nucleotides match TRBD1. Trimming took 6 bases from V and 6 from J; bases not matched to a gene: 4. Per the germline V gene, CDR1 is SNHLY and CDR2 is FYNNEI. The CDR3 is made up of 13 amino acids.